This entry is about one T cell receptor beta chain. Its antigen is not identified. Using immunoSEQ multiplex PCR, the repertoire was profiled, and TCRdb retains in-frame clones only, with some absent. This table holds about 85,000 clones, roughly 87% found once. The data were obtained in a study of T cell responses to AZD1222 COVID-19 vaccine. Study-level results: Vaccine-associated CD4 TCRs ranged over spike, dominating at 160-218 and 743-854. Baseline seropositivity characterized only a handful of AZD1222 recipients.

CDR1 SEHNR and CDR2 FQNEAQ come from the germline V gene (reference sequence). Trimming pared 4 bases from V and 7 bases from J, leaving 10 bases between. The CDR3 contains 13 residues. The rearrangement links TRBV7-9 to TRBJ2-2; D unresolved. The sequence was collected from an adult in good health. Source: peripheral blood, taken on day 0 of AZD1222 vaccination. The DNA of the CDR3 is TGTGCCAGCAGCTCTATCATCGACGGGGAGCTGTTTTTT. Amino acid sequence: CASSSIIDGELFF.